Below, 10 T cell receptor beta chains from the same sample are listed, as sequenced in a study of beta chain features in type 1 diabetes. Expressed TCRB transcripts got sequenced, as all isolated RNA was reverse transcribed. Here immunoSEQ multiplex PCR was the method, and the copy in TCRdb shows in-frame clones only, minus some. The sample lists about 150,000 clones, roughly a tenth seen once, with around 0.7% in the top ten. Sequenced input: central memory CD4+ T cells from blood. These TCRs come from a man aged 18 to 29 in good health.

V gene TRBV2 combines with J gene TRBJ1-5; TRBD1 might be the D (5 bases). Per germline, CDR1 SNHLY and CDR2 FYNNEI. Trimming took off 6 bases at V and 0 bases at J, with 9 bases between the two ends. This CDR3 has 14 residues. The CDR3 loop reads CASRFGGSNQPQHF. Here the CDR3 DNA reads TGTGCCAGCAGGTTCGGGGGTAGCAATCAGCCCCAGCATTTT. The full variable domain, with the rest looked up from reference TRBV2 and TRBJ1-5, is EPEVTQTPSHQVTQMGQEVILRCVPISNHLYFYWYRQILGQKVEFLVSFYNNEISEKSEIFDDQFSVERPDGSNFTLKIRSTKLEDSAMYFCASRFGGSNQPQHFGDGTRLSIL.

The chain carries TRBV4-1 and TRBJ2-7; D is ambiguous. V lost 6 bases and J lost 3, with 6 bases in between. This CDR3 comprises 11 residues. Germline V gives CDR1 MGHRA, CDR2 YSYEKL. Written as DNA, the CDR3 is TGCGCCAGCAGTAACTTCTACGAGCAGTACTTC. Translation: CASSNFYEQYF.

This clone was seen at least ten times. The gene calls are TRBV28 and TRBJ2-1; the match to TRBD2 covers 8 bases. CDR1 is MDHEN and CDR2 is SYDVKM in the germline V gene. The V segment lost 3 bases and the J segment 12 bases; nucleotides outside the gene matches: 4. The CDR3 sequence is 12 residues long. CDR3 sequence (DNA): TGTGCCAGCAGTTTCGGGCTAGCGGGGCAGTTCTTC. Encoded protein: CASSFGLAGQFF.

This clone has just a few counts. The chain employs TRBV7-9 and TRBJ2-5; D might be TRBD2 (7 bases). Germline CDR1 is SEHNR and CDR2 is FQNEAQ (reference sequence). V lost 4 bases, J lost 1 base, and 22 bases lay in between. This CDR3 spans 18 amino acids. Here the CDR3 reads CASSSPGGGGKVQETQYF. The CDR3 DNA reads as TGTGCCAGCAGCTCCCCTGGGGGGGGCGGGAAGGTCCAAGAGACCCAGTACTTC. Filled out from reference TRBV7-9 and TRBJ2-5, the complete variable domain reads DTGVSQNPRHKITKRGQNVTFRCDPISEHNRLYWYRQTLGQGPEFLTYFQNEAQLEKSRLLSDRFSAERPKGSFSTLEIQRTEQGDSAMYLCASSSPGGGGKVQETQYFGPGTRLLVL.

This clone was seen a handful of times. The rearrangement joins TRBV2 to TRBJ2-7; TRBD1 matches 7 bases. The CDR3 runs 15 residues. Trimming at V came to 8 bases and at J to 6 bases, leaving 16 bases not matched to a gene. Germline CDR1 is SNHLY and CDR2 is FYNNEI. In DNA form, the CDR3 reads TGTGCCAGCCTTAAAGGCGGCAGGGGGTTGTCCGAGCAGTACTTC. Encoded protein: CASLKGGRGLSEQYF. The complete variable domain, with remaining parts taken from reference TRBV2 and TRBJ2-7, reads EPEVTQTPSHQVTQMGQEVILRCVPISNHLYFYWYRQILGQKVEFLVSFYNNEISEKSEIFDDQFSVERPDGSNFTLKIRSTKLEDSAMYFCASLKGGRGLSEQYFGPGTRLTVT.

In this sample, this clone turned up a few times. The gene calls are TRBV7-2 and TRBJ2-5; unclear D gene. Trimming removed 3 bases at V and 5 bases at J, with 10 bases between. Germline V CDR1 and CDR2: SGHTA, FQGNSA. The CDR3 covers 13 residues. The CDR3 DNA reads TGTGCCAGCAGCTTTCGGGTCGGTGAGACCCAGTACTTC. Its protein is CASSFRVGETQYF.

The CDR3 sequence: CASSQVASSGYEQYF. CDR3 nucleotides: TGTGCCAGCAGCCAAGTGGCTAGCTCGGGGTACGAGCAGTACTTC. The chain joins TRBV14 to TRBJ2-7; tentative D call: TRBD2 (5 bases). The germline V gene has CDR1 SGHDN and CDR2 FVKESK. V dropped 1 base and J dropped 4 bases, with 14 bases sitting between them. This CDR3 is 15 amino acids long.

This clone showed up just a few times. The CDR3 here is CASSVEGQPPNEQYF. CDR3 sequence (DNA): TGTGCCAGCAGCGTAGAGGGACAGCCCCCGAACGAGCAGTACTTC. This sequence joins TRBV9 and TRBJ2-7; 7 nucleotides agree with TRBD1. Germline CDR1 SGDLS, CDR2 YYNGEE. The CDR3 spans 15 residues. The junction had 8 bases not matched to a gene; V was cut back by 0 bases and J by 5 bases. Together with reference TRBV9 and TRBJ2-7, the CDR3 gives the full variable domain: DSGVTQTPKHLITATGQRVTLRCSPRSGDLSVYWYQQSLDQGLQFLIQYYNGEERAKGNILERFSAQQFPDLHSELNLSSLELGDSALYFCASSVEGQPPNEQYFGPGTRLTVT.

This clone was counted between two and nine times. This sequence joins TRBV5-1 and TRBJ2-1, with 13 bases identical to TRBD2. The CDR3 loop spans 15 amino acids. The germline gives CDR1 SGHRS, CDR2 YFSETQ. Trimming at V came to 4 bases and at J to 10 bases, leaving 8 bases not matched to a gene. This CDR3 is CASSPLAGGSQEQFF. The CDR3 DNA reads TGCGCCAGCAGCCCACTAGCGGGGGGGAGTCAGGAGCAGTTCTTC.

The genes are TRBV5-5 and TRBJ1-6; TRBD1 aligns across 8 bases. The J segment lost 7 bases and the V segment lost 4 bases, leaving 10 bases of the junction unmatched. The CDR3 consists of 16 residues. The germline gives CDR1 SGHKS, CDR2 YYEKEE (reference sequence). This chain's CDR3 is CASSPPGQVTNSPLHF. Written as DNA, the CDR3 is TGTGCCAGCAGCCCACCGGGACAGGTTACGAATTCACCCCTCCACTTT.